The TCR beta chain under discussion was sequenced for a study of identifying expanded T cells in peripheral blood. On this clone itself: The antigen is not known.

Germline CDR1 reads MNHNY; CDR2 reads SVGAGI (reference sequence). The V end was cut by 7 bases, the J end by 4 bases, with 19 bases between. The CDR3 extends over 16 amino acids. Study results and limitations: Approximately 2-week clone count variance significantly increased as total template count grew.

Here immunoSEQ multiplex PCR was the method, and the copy in TCRdb shows in-frame clones only, minus some. The sample contains about 130,000 clones, 75% to 90% of which appear only once. The clonotype was recovered from a person aged 18 to 75 in good health. This chain links TRBV6-6 with TRBJ1-4, with D perhaps TRBD1 (5 bases). The sample consisted of blood. In DNA, the CDR3 is TGTGCCAGCATTTCGACAGCCATGCGGGATAATGAAAAACTGTTTTTT. This encodes CASISTAMRDNEKLFF.